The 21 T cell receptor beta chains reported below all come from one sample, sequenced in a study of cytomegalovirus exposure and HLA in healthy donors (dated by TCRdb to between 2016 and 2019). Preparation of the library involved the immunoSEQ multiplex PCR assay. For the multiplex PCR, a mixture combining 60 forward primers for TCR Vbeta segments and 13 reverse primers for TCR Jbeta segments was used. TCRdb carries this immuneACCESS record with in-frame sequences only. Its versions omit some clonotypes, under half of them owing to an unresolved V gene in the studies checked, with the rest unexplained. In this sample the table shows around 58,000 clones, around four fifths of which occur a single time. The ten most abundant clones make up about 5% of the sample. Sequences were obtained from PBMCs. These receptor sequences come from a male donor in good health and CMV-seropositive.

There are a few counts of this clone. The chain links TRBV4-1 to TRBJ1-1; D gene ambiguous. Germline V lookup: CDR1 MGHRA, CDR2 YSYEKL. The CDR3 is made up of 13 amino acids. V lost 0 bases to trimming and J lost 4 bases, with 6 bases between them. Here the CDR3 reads CASSQERGTEAFF. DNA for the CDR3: TGCGCCAGCAGCCAAGAGCGGGGCACTGAAGCTTTCTTT.

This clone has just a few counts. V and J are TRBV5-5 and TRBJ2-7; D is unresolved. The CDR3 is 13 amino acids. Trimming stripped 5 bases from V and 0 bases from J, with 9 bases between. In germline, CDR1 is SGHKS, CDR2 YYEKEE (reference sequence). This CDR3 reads CASSGTNSYEQYF. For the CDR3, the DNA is TGTGCCAGCAGTGGTACTAACTCCTACGAGCAGTACTTC. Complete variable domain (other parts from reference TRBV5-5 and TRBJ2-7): DAGVTQSPTHLIKTRGQQVTLRCSPISGHKSVSWYQQVLGQGPQFIFQYYEKEERGRGNFPDRFSARQFPNYSSELNVNALLLGDSALYLCASSGTNSYEQYFGPGTRLTVT.

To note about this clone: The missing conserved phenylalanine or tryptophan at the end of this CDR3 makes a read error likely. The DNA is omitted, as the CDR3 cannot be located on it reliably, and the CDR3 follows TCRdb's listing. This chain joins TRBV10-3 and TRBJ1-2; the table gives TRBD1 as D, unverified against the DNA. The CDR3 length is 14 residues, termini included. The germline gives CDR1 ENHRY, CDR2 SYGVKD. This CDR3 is CAISEGPGQVLQIV.

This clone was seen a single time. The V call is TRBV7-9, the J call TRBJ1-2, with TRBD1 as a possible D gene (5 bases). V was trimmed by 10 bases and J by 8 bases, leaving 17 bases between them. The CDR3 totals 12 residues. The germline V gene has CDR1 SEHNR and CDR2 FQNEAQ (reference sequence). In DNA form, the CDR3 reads TGTGCCACAAGACCGGGACTGCAGGGCTACACCTTC. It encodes CATRPGLQGYTF.

This chain's CDR3 is CASSQRKSGGAVEQFF. CDR3 bases: TGTGCCAGCAGCCAAAGAAAAAGCGGGGGGGCTGTTGAGCAGTTCTTC. The chain couples TRBV14 to TRBJ2-1; 10 bases line up with TRBD2. The junction had 10 bases not matched to a gene; V was cut back by 2 bases and J by 9 bases. The length of the CDR3 is 16 residues. CDR1 SGHDN and CDR2 FVKESK come from the germline V gene.

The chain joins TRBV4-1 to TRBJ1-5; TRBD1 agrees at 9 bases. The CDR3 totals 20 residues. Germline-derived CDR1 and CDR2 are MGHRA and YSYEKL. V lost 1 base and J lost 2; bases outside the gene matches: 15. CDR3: CASSQVPRRSTGGGNQPQHF. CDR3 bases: TGCGCCAGCAGCCAAGTCCCCCGACGCTCGACAGGGGGGGGCAATCAGCCCCAGCATTTT.

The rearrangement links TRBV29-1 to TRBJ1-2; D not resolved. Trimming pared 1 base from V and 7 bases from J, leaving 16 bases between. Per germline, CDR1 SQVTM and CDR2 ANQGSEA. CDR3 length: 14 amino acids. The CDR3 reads CSVEAGGRSGGYTF. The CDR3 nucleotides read TGCAGCGTTGAAGCGGGAGGGAGGTCCGGTGGCTACACCTTC. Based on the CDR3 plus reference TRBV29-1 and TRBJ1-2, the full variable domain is SAVISQKPSRDICQRGTSLTIQCQVDSQVTMMFWYRQQPGQSLTLIATANQGSEATYESGFVIDKFPISRPNLTFSTLTVSNMSPEDSSIYLCSVEAGGRSGGYTFGSGTRLTVV.

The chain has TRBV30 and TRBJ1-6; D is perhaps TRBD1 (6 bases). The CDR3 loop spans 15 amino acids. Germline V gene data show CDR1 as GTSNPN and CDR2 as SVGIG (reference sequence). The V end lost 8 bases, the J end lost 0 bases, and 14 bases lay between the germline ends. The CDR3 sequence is CAGIQGISYNSPLHF. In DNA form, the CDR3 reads TGTGCCGGAATACAGGGTATCTCCTATAATTCACCCCTCCACTTT.

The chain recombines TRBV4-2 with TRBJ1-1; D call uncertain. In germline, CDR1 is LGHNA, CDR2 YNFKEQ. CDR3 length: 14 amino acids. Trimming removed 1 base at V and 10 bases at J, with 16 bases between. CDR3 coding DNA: TGTGCCAGCAGCCAAGTCACCCCCGGAGGTGGAGCTTTCTTT. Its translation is CASSQVTPGGGAFF.

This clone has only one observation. The CDR3 sequence: CASSLVSGGAYNEQFF. The CDR3 DNA reads as TGTGCCAGCAGCTTAGTCAGCGGGGGGGCATACAATGAGCAGTTCTTC. The chain has TRBV7-9 and TRBJ2-1; TRBD2 matches 10 bases. Germline V gene sequence: CDR1 SEHNR, CDR2 FQNEAQ (reference sequence). The CDR3 has 16 residues. The V gene end was trimmed by 1 base and the J gene end by 4 bases; junction bases not matched to a gene: 4.

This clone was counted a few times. The CDR3 sequence is CASGEQGKEQFF. Here the CDR3 DNA reads TGTGCCAGCGGAGAACAGGGGAAGGAGCAGTTCTTC. This sequence joins TRBV7-8 and TRBJ2-1, with TRBD1 identical over 7 bases. Germline CDR1 and CDR2: SGHVS and FQNEAQ. This CDR3 has 12 amino acids. V lost 8 bases and J lost 10; bases outside the gene matches: 8. The variable domain in full, completed from reference TRBV7-8 and TRBJ2-1, reads GAGVSQSPRYKVAKRGQDVALRCDPISGHVSLFWYQQALGQGPEFLTYFQNEAQLDKSGLPSDRFFAERPEGSVSTLKIQRTQQEDSAVYLCASGEQGKEQFFGPGTRLTVL.

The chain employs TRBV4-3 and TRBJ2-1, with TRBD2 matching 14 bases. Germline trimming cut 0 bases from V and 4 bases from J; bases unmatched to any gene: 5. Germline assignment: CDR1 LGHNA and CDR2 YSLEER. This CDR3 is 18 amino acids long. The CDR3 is CASSQDFGTSGGYNEQFF. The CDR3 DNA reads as TGCGCCAGCAGCCAAGATTTCGGGACTAGCGGGGGTTACAATGAGCAGTTCTTC.

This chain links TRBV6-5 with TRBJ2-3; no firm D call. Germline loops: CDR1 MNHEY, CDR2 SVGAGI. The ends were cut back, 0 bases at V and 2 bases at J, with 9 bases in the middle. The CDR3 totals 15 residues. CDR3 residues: CASSYSNTYTDTQYF. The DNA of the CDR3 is TGTGCCAGCAGTTACTCCAATACCTACACAGATACGCAGTATTTT.

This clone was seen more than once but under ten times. Here the CDR3 reads CASSYEVNQPQHF. CDR3 sequence (DNA): TGTGCCAGCAGTTACGAGGTCAATCAGCCCCAGCATTTT. The chain employs TRBV6-5 and TRBJ1-5, with D unresolved. Trimming took 2 bases from V and 3 from J, leaving 5 bases between them. CDR1 is MNHEY, CDR2 SVGAGI, per germline. This CDR3 is 13 amino acids long.

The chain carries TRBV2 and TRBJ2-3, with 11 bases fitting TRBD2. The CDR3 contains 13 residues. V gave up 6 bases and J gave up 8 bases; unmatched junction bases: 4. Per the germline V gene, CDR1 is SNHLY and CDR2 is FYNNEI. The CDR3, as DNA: TGTGCCAGCAGGGATACTAGCGGGGGTACGCAGTATTTT. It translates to CASRDTSGGTQYF.

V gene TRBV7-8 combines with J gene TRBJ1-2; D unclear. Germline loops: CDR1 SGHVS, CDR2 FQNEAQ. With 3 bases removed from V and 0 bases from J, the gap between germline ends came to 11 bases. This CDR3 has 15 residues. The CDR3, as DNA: TGTGCCAGCAGCTTGTTTAGCTCCGCTAACTATGGCTACACCTTC. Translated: CASSLFSSANYGYTF.

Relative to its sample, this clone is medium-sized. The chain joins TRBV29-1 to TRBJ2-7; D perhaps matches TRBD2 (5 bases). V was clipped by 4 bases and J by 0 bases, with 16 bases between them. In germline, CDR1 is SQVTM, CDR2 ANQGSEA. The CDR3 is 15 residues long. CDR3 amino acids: CSVVPPGIASYEQYF. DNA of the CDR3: TGCAGCGTTGTGCCTCCGGGGATAGCCTCCTACGAGCAGTACTTC.

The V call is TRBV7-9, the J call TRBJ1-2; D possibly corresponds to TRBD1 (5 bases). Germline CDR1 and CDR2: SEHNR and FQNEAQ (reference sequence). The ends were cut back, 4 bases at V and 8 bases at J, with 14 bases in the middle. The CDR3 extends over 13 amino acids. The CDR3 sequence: CASSSGLLVGYTF. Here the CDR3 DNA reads TGTGCCAGCAGCTCGGGACTCCTTGTGGGCTACACCTTC. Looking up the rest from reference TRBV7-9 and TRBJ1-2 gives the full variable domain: DTGVSQNPRHKITKRGQNVTFRCDPISEHNRLYWYRQTLGQGPEFLTYFQNEAQLEKSRLLSDRFSAERPKGSFSTLEIQRTEQGDSAMYLCASSSGLLVGYTFGSGTRLTVV.

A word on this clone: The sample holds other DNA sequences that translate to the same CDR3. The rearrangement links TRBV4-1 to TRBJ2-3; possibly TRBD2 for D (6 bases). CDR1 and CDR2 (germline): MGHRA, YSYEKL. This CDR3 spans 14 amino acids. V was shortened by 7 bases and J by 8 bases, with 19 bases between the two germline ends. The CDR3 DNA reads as TGCGCCAGCACCCCCATCGGGGGTATAGGTACGCAGTATTTT. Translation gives CASTPIGGIGTQYF.

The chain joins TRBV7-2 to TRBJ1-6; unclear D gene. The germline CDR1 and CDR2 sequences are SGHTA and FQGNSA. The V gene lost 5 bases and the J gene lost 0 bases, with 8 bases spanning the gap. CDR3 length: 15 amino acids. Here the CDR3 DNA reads TGTGCCAGCAGCCCTTACAGCTCCTATAATTCACCCCTCCACTTT. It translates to CASSPYSSYNSPLHF.

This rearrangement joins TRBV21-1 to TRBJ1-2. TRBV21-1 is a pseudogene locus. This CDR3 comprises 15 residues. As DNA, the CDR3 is TGTGCCAGCAGCAAAGTCGGGGGTACGGACTATGGCTACACCTTC. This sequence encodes CASSKVGGTDYGYTF.